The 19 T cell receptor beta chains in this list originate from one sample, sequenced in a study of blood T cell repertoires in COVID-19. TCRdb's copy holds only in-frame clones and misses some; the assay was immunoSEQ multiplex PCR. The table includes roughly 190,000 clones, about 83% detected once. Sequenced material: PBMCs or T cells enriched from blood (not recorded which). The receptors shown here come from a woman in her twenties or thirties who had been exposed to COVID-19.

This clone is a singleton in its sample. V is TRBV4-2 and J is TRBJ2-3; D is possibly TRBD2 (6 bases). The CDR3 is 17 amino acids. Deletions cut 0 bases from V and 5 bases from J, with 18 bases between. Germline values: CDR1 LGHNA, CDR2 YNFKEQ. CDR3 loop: CASSQDGDGGRQDTQYF. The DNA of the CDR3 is TGTGCCAGCAGCCAAGATGGAGATGGAGGGAGACAAGATACGCAGTATTTT.

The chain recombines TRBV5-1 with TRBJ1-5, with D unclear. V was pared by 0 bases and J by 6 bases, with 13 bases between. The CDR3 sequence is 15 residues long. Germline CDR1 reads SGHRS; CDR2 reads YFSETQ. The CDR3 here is CASSLDGAGGQPQHF. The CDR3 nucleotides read TGCGCCAGCAGCTTGGACGGTGCGGGCGGTCAGCCCCAGCATTTT.

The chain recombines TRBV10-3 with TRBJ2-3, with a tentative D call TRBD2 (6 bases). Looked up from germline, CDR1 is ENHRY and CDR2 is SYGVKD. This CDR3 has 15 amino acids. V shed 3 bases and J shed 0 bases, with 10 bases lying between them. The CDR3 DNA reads TGTGCCATCAGTGACTATGGGACTAGCACAGATACGCAGTATTTT. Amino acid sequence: CAISDYGTSTDTQYF.

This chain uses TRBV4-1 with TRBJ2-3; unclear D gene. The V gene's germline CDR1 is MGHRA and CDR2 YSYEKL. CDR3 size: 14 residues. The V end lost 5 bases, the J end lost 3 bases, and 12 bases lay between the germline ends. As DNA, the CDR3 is TGCGCCAGCAGCTCTCGTACCGGGACAGATACGCAGTATTTT. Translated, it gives CASSSRTGTDTQYF.

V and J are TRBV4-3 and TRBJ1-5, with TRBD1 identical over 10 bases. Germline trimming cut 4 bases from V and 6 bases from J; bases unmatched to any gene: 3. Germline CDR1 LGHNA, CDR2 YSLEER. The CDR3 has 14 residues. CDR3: CASSPDRGPQPQHF. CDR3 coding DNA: TGCGCCAGCAGCCCAGACAGGGGGCCTCAGCCCCAGCATTTT.

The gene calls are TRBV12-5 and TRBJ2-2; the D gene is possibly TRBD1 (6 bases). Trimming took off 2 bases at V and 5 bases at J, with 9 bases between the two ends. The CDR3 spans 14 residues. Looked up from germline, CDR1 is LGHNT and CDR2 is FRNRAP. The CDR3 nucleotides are TGTGCTAGTGGTTTGTACAGGGAGACCGGGGAGCTGTTTTTT. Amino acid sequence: CASGLYRETGELFF.

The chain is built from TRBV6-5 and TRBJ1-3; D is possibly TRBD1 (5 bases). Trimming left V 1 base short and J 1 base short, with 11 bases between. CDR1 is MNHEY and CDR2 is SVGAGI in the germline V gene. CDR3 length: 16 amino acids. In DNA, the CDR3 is TGTGCCAGCAGTTACTGGCAGGGCTTATCTGGAAACACCATATATTTT. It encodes CASSYWQGLSGNTIYF.

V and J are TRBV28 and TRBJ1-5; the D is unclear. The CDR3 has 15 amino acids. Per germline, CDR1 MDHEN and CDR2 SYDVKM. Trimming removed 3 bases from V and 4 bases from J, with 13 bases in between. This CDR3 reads CASSFPRSGNQPQHF. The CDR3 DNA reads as TGTGCCAGCAGTTTCCCAAGGTCGGGGAATCAGCCCCAGCATTTT.

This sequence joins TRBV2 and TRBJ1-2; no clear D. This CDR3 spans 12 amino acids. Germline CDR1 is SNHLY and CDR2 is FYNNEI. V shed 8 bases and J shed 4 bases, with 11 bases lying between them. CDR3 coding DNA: TGTGCCAGCTGGGCCGGCCTCTATGGCTACACCTTC. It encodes CASWAGLYGYTF. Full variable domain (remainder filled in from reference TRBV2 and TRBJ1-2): EPEVTQTPSHQVTQMGQEVILRCVPISNHLYFYWYRQILGQKVEFLVSFYNNEISEKSEIFDDQFSVERPDGSNFTLKIRSTKLEDSAMYFCASWAGLYGYTFGSGTRLTVV.

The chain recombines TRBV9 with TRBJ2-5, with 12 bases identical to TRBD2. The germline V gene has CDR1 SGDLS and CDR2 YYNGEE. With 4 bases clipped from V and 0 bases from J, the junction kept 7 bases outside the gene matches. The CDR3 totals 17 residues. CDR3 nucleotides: TGTGCCAGCAGCCCCTCTAGCGGGGGGGCCAACCAAGAGACCCAGTACTTC. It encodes CASSPSSGGANQETQYF.

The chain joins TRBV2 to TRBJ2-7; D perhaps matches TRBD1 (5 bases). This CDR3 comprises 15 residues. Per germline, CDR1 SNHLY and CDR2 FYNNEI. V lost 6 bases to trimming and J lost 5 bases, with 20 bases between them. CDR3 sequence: CASRSQGFGLNEQYF. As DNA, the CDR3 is TGTGCCAGCAGATCGCAGGGTTTTGGATTAAACGAGCAGTACTTC.

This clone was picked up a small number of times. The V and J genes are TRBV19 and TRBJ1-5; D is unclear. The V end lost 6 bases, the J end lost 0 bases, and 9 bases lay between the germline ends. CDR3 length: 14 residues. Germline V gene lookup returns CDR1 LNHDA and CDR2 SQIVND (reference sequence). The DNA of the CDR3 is TGTGCCAGTAGATCGGCGGGTAGCAATCAGCCCCAGCATTTT. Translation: CASRSAGSNQPQHF. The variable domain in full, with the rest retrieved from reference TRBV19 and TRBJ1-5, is DGGITQSPKYLFRKEGQNVTLSCEQNLNHDAMYWYRQDPGQGLRLIYYSQIVNDFQKGDIAEGYSVSREKKESFPLTVTSAQKNPTAFYLCASRSAGSNQPQHFGDGTRLSIL.

For the CDR3, the DNA is TGTGCCACCAGCAGAGTTAGAGGGACAAAGACCTACAATGAGCAGTTCTTC. Translated: CATSRVRGTKTYNEQFF. The rearrangement uses TRBV15 and TRBJ2-1, with a tentative D call TRBD1 (6 bases). V lost 1 base, J lost 2 bases, and 15 bases lay in between. Germline V gene data show CDR1 as LNHNV and CDR2 as YYDKDF (reference sequence). The CDR3 spans 17 residues.

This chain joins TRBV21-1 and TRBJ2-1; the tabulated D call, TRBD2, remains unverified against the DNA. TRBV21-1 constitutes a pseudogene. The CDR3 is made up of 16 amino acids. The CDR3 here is CASSSHSGGLGNEQFF. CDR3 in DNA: TGTGCCAGCAGCTCACATAGCGGGGGTCTCGGCAATGAGCAGTTCTTC.

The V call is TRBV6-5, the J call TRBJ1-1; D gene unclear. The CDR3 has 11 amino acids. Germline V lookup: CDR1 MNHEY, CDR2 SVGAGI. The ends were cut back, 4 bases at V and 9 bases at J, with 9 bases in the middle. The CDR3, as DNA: TGTGCCAGCAGTTGGGGAGGGAAAGCTTTCTTT. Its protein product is CASSWGGKAFF.

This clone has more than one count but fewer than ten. Here the CDR3 reads CASSVGSGQSRSNTEAFF. Written as DNA, the CDR3 is TGTGCCAGCAGCGTAGGGTCGGGACAGAGCAGGTCGAACACTGAAGCTTTCTTT. The V call is TRBV9, the J call TRBJ1-1, with 7 nucleotides matching TRBD1. From germline, CDR1 is SGDLS and CDR2 YYNGEE. V trimming: 0 bases; J trimming: 1 base; junction bases outside the gene matches: 12. The CDR3 covers 18 residues.

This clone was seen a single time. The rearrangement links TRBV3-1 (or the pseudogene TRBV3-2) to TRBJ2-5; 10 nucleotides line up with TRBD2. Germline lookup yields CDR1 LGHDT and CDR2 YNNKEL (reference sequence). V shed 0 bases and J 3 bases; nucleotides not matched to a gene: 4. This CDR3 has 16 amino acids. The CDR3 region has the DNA TGTGCCAGCAGCCAAGAACGGACTAGCGGAGAAGAGACCCAGTACTTC. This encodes CASSQERTSGEETQYF.

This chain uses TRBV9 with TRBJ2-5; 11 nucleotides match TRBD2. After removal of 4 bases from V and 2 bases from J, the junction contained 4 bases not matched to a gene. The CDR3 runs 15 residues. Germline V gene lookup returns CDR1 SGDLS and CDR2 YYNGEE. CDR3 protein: CASSSSGGRQETQYF. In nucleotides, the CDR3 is TGTGCCAGCAGCTCTAGCGGGGGGCGTCAAGAGACCCAGTACTTC.

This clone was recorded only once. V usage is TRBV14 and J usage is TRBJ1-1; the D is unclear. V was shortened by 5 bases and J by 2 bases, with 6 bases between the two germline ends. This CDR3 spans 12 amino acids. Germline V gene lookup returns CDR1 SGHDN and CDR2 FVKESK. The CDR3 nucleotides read TGTGCCAGCAGCAGCGAAAACACTGAAGCTTTCTTT. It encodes CASSSENTEAFF.